The 2 T cell receptor beta chains below come from one sample, sequenced in a study of tissue T cells after allogeneic stem cell transplantation. The protocol was immunoSEQ multiplex PCR, while the TCRdb copy is restricted to in-frame clones and leaves out a portion. Of around 1,400 clones listed, approximately 71% are singletons. This specimen consisted of stomach tissue, obtained at autopsy. Receptor source: a male patient between 35 and 70 years old with steroid-refractory graft-versus-host disease after an allogeneic stem cell transplant. Some T cells may be graft donor cells.

This chain links TRBV19 with TRBJ2-5; no clear D. This CDR3 region has 13 residues. Between the trimmed V and J ends, which lost 7 bases and 5 bases, there was a span of 14 bases. Germline V gene data show CDR1 as LNHDA and CDR2 as SQIVND (reference sequence). The CDR3: CASTDTGFETQYF. The CDR3 nucleotides are TGTGCCAGTACCGATACCGGGTTCGAGACCCAGTACTTC.

This sequence joins TRBV5-4 and TRBJ2-7, with TRBD1 matching over 8 bases. This CDR3 is built from 16 residues. V lost 0 bases, J lost 3 bases, and 8 bases stayed unmatched. Germline V gene data show CDR1 as SGHNT and CDR2 as YYREEE (reference sequence). CDR3 sequence: CASSLGGQASHYEQYF. The CDR3, as DNA: TGTGCCAGCAGCTTGGGGGGACAGGCGAGCCACTACGAGCAGTACTTC.